The sequence of this T cell receptor (beta chain) was determined in a study of cytomegalovirus exposure and HLA in healthy donors. Primers included in the PCR were 60 Vbeta and 13 Jbeta primers. Original handling: In a later analysis, the count reached some 83 million unique TCR beta chains, with approximately 11 million shared. Libraries were prepared by immunoSEQ multiplex PCR; TCRdb keeps only in-frame clonotypes and omits some of them. V, J and clone size are taken as reported in that table, and D and trimming were inferred from the DNA itself. The sample contains about 160,000 clones, roughly four fifths of which appear only once. V lost 5 bases, J lost 5 bases, and 7 bases lay in between. CDR3 length: 11 residues. Looked up from germline, CDR1 is KGHSH and CDR2 is LQKENI. Overall study results and limits: In a later analysis, CMV-associated beta chains were mostly HLA-associated, it appeared. Judged likely to be a sequencing artifact was a cluster of highly shared sequence variants.

On this clone itself: Its antigen is not known.

The TCR sequence derives from a woman under 30 in good health and CMV-seronegative. Sample: PBMCs. This chain joins TRBV18 and TRBJ2-7, with D perhaps matching TRBD1 (6 bases). This CDR3 is CASSYRDEQYF. DNA for the CDR3: TGTGCCAGCTCATACAGGGACGAGCAGTACTTC.